The subject of this entry is one T cell receptor beta chain. The data were obtained in a study of T cells after yellow fever vaccination. V dropped 0 bases and J dropped 3 bases, with 9 bases sitting between them. The V gene's germline CDR1 is LNHNV and CDR2 YYDKDF (reference sequence). The CDR3 extends over 14 amino acids. TCRdb reprocessed the 5' RACE reads via MiXCR and lists one record per CDR3 protein. In the table there are 500,000 to 700,000 distinct CDR3 sequences, about 19% of which are singletons. The clonotype was recovered from a young man who received the YFV17D yellow fever vaccine. Sequencing was performed on PBMCs, taken 15 days after the yellow fever booster vaccination. This chain joins TRBV15 and TRBJ2-7; D unresolved. This CDR3 reads CATSREWGNYEQYF. DNA of the CDR3: TGTGCCACCAGCAGAGAATGGGGAAACTACGAGCAGTACTTC.